These 10 T cell receptor beta chains came from one sample sequenced in a study of blood T cell repertoires in COVID-19. Libraries were prepared by immunoSEQ multiplex PCR; TCRdb keeps only in-frame clonotypes and omits some of them. The sample shows approximately 200,000 clones, approximately 85% of them seen only once. Material for sequencing was PBMCs or T cells enriched from blood (not recorded which). These receptors all come from a woman younger than 45 who had recovered from COVID-19.

The rearrangement uses TRBV6-1 and TRBJ2-2; a weak D match, TRBD1 (6 bases). V shed 1 base and J shed 2 bases, with 8 bases lying between them. This CDR3 region has 15 residues. Germline V lookup: CDR1 MNHNS, CDR2 SASEGT. The DNA for the CDR3 is TGTGCCAGCAGTGAAGGACAGGCCAACACCGGGGAGCTGTTTTTT. Protein sequence: CASSEGQANTGELFF.

This clone has a count of ten or more. This rearrangement joins TRBV6-4 to TRBJ1-2; D perhaps matches TRBD1 (5 bases). The V end lost 2 bases, the J end lost 6 bases, and 16 bases lay between the germline ends. In germline, CDR1 is MRHNA, CDR2 SNTAGT. This CDR3 region has 15 residues. The chain's CDR3 is CASSDTPQGVDGYTF. The CDR3 nucleotides read TGTGCCAGCAGTGACACGCCCCAAGGGGTGGATGGCTACACCTTC.

The chain joins TRBV29-1 to TRBJ2-1, with D possibly matching TRBD1 (6 bases). With 6 bases removed from V and 0 bases from J, the gap between germline ends came to 15 bases. Germline CDR1 SQVTM, CDR2 ANQGSEA. CDR3 length: 15 amino acids. This CDR3 is CSVLGQKSSYNEQFF. CDR3 DNA sequence: TGCAGCGTACTCGGACAGAAAAGCTCCTACAATGAGCAGTTCTTC.

The CDR3 here is CASSPIDRASYEQYF. The CDR3 nucleotides are TGTGCCAGCAGCCCAATAGACAGGGCCTCCTACGAGCAGTACTTC. V and J are TRBV6-5 and TRBJ2-7, with 7 bases matching TRBD1. The CDR3 contains 15 residues. Germline CDR1 is MNHEY and CDR2 is SVGAGI. V was pared by 6 bases and J by 0 bases, with 8 bases of the junction left unmatched.

The chain joins TRBV5-1 to TRBJ1-6, with D possibly TRBD1 on 5 matching bases. The CDR3 extends over 15 amino acids. In germline, CDR1 is SGHRS, CDR2 YFSETQ. Trimming took 4 bases from V and 3 from J, leaving 11 bases between them. CDR3 residues: CASSPQGDYNSPLHF. CDR3 bases: TGCGCCAGCAGCCCCCAGGGCGACTATAATTCACCCCTCCACTTT.

This chain's CDR3 is CASSLARLANIQYF. The CDR3 DNA reads as TGTGCCAGCAGCTTAGCTAGACTAGCAAACATTCAGTACTTC. The genes are TRBV7-8 and TRBJ2-4; TRBD2 matches 7 bases. Per the germline V gene, CDR1 is SGHVS and CDR2 is FQNEAQ. V dropped 0 bases and J dropped 6; count of bases not matched to a gene: 2. The CDR3 contains 14 residues.

This rearrangement joins TRBV7-8 to TRBJ2-4, with 9 bases aligning to TRBD1. V dropped 5 bases and J dropped 3; count of bases not matched to a gene: 17. The V gene's germline CDR1 is SGHVS and CDR2 FQNEAQ. The CDR3 has 19 amino acids. This chain's CDR3 is CASSGLTGTGLWGKNIQYF. In DNA form, the CDR3 reads TGTGCCAGCAGCGGACTGACCGGGACAGGGCTATGGGGCAAAAACATTCAGTACTTC.

The V and J genes are TRBV18 and TRBJ2-2; 7 bases map to TRBD1. The CDR3 contains 15 residues. The germline CDR1 and CDR2 sequences are KGHSH and LQKENI. After removal of 4 bases from V and 7 bases from J, the junction contained 9 bases not matched to a gene. As DNA, the CDR3 is TGTGCCAGCTCACTACGACAGGGTGACGACGGGGAGCTGTTTTTT. Amino acids: CASSLRQGDDGELFF.

This rearrangement joins TRBV7-6 to TRBJ2-5; 7 positions match TRBD1. The V segment lost 6 bases and the J segment 5 bases; nucleotides outside the gene matches: 3. Per germline, CDR1 SGHVS and CDR2 FNYEAQ. This CDR3 spans 12 amino acids. This CDR3 is CASRTGFETQYF. The CDR3 DNA reads as TGTGCCAGCAGGACAGGGTTTGAGACCCAGTACTTC.

CDR3 loop: CAISGQGGIQYF. CDR3 sequence (DNA): TGTGCCATCAGTGGTCAGGGGGGCATTCAGTACTTC. The rearrangement uses TRBV10-3 and TRBJ2-4, with a possible D match to TRBD1 (7 bases). CDR1 and CDR2 (germline): ENHRY, SYGVKD. Trimming took off 4 bases at V and 9 bases at J, with 10 bases between the two ends. This CDR3 is built from 12 residues.